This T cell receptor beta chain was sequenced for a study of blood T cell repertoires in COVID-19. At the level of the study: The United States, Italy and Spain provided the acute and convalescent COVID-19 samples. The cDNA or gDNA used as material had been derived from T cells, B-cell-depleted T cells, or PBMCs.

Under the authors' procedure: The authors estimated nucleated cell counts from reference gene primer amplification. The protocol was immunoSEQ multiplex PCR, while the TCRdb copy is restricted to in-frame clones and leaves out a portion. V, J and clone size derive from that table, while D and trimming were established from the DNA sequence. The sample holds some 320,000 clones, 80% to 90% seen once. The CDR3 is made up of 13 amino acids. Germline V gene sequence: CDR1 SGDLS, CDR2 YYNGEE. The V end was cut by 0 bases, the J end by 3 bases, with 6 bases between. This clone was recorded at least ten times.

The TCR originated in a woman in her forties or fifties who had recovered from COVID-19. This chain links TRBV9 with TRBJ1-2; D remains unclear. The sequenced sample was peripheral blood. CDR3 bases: TGTGCCAGCAGCGTAGGTACAGACTATGGCTACACCTTC. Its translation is CASSVGTDYGYTF.